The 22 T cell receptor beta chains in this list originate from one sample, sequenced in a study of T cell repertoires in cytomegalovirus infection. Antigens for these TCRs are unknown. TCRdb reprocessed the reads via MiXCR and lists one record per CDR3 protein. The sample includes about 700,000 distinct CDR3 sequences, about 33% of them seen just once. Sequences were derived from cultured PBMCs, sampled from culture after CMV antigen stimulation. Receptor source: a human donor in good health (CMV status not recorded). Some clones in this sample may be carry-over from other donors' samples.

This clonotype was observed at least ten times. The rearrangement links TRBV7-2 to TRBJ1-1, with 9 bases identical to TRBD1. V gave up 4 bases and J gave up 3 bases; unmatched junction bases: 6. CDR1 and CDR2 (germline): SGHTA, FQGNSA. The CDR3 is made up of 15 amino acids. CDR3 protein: CASSSGGTGYTEAFF. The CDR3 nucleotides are TGTGCCAGCAGCTCGGGCGGGACAGGGTACACTGAAGCTTTCTTT.

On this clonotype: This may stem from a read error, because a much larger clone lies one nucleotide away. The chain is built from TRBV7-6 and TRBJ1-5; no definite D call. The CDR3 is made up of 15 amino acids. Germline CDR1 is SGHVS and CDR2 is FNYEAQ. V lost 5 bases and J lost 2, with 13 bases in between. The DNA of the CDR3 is TGTGCCAGCAGCCTAGACGGTTATGGCAATCAGCCCCAGCATTTT. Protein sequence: CASSLDGYGNQPQHF.

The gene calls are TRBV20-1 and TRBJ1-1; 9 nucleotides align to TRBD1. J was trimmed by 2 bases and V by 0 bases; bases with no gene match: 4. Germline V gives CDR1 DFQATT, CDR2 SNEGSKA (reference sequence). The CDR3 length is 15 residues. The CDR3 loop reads CSARDPGQGNTEAFF. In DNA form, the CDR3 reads TGCAGTGCTAGAGATCCGGGACAGGGAAACACTGAAGCTTTCTTT.

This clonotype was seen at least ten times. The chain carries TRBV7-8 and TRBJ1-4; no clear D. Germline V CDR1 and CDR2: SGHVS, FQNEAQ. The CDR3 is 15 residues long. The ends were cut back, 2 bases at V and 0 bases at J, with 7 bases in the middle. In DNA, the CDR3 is TGTGCCAGCAGCTTATCCAGTGCAACTAATGAAAAACTGTTTTTT. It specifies CASSLSSATNEKLFF.

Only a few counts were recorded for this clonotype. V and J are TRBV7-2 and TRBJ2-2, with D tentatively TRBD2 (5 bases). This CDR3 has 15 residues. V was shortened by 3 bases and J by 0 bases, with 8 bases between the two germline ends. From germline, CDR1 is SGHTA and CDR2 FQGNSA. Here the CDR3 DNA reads TGTGCCAGCAGCTTCCGGAGGTCGAACACCGGGGAGCTGTTTTTT. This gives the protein CASSFRRSNTGELFF.

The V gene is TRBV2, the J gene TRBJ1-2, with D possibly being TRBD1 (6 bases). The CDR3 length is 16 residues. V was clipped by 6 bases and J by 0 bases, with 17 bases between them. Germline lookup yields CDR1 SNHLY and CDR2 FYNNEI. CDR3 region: CASSGGGGQPNYGYTF. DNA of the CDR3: TGTGCCAGCAGCGGAGGGGGAGGACAGCCTAACTATGGCTACACCTTC. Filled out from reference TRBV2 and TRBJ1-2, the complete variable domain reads EPEVTQTPSHQVTQMGQEVILRCVPISNHLYFYWYRQILGQKVEFLVSFYNNEISEKSEIFDDQFSVERPDGSNFTLKIRSTKLEDSAMYFCASSGGGGQPNYGYTFGSGTRLTVV.

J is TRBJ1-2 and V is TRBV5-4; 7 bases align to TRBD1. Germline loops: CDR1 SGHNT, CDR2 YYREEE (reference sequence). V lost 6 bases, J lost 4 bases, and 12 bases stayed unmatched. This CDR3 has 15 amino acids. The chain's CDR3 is CASTPNPGQSYGYTF. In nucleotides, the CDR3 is TGTGCCAGCACCCCAAATCCGGGACAGTCCTATGGCTACACCTTC.

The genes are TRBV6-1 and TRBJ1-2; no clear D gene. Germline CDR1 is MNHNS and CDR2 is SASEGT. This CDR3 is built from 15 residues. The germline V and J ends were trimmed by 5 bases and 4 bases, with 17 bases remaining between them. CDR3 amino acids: CASSSLSQLLYGYTF. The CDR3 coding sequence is TGTGCCAGCAGTTCCCTCAGCCAGCTGCTCTATGGCTACACCTTC.

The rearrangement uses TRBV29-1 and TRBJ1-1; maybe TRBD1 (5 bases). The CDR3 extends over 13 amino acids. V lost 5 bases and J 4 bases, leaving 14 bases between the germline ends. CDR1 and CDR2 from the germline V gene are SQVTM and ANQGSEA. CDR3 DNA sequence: TGCAGCGTTTCAGGGTCCGATCCCACTGAAGCTTTCTTT. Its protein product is CSVSGSDPTEAFF.

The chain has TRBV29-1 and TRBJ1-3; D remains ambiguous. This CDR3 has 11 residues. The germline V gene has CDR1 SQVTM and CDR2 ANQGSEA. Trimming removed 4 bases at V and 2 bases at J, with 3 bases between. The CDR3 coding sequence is TGCAGCGTTGCAGCTGGAAACACCATATATTTT. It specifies CSVAAGNTIYF.

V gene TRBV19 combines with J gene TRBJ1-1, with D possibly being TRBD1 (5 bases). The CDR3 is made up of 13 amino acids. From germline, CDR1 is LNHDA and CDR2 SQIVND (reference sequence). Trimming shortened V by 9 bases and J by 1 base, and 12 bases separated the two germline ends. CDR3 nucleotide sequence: TGTGCCAGCCAACTCGGACAGAACACTGAAGCTTTCTTT. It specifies CASQLGQNTEAFF. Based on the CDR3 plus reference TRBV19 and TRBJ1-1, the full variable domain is DGGITQSPKYLFRKEGQNVTLSCEQNLNHDAMYWYRQDPGQGLRLIYYSQIVNDFQKGDIAEGYSVSREKKESFPLTVTSAQKNPTAFYLCASQLGQNTEAFFGQGTRLTVV.

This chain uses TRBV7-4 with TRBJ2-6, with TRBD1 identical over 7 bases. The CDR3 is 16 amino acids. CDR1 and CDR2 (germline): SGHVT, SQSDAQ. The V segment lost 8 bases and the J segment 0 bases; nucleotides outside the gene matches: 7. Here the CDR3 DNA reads TGTGCCAGCGAACAGGGGCAAAGCTCTGGGGCCAACGTCCTGACTTTC. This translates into CASEQGQSSGANVLTF.

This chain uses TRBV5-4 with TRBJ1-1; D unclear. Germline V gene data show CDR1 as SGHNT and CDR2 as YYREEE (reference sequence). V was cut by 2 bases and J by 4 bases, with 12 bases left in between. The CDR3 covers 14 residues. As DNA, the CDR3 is TGTGCCAGCAGCTTATGGGAGAAGAGCACTGAAGCTTTCTTT. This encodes CASSLWEKSTEAFF.

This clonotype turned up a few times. The CDR3 coding sequence is TGTGCCAGCAGCTTAGTTGGTCCGCCCAGCAATCAGCCCCAGCATTTT. It is translated as CASSLVGPPSNQPQHF. The chain couples TRBV7-9 to TRBJ1-5; D is undetermined. V lost 1 base and J lost 1, with 11 bases in between. The V gene's germline CDR1 is SEHNR and CDR2 FQNEAQ (reference sequence). This CDR3 region has 16 residues.

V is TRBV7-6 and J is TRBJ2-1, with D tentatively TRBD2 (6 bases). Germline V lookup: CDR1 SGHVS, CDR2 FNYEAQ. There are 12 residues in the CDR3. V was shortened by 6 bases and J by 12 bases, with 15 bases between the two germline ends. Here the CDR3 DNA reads TGTGCCAGCAGACCTTCGGGACTTACGCAGTTCTTC. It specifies CASRPSGLTQFF.

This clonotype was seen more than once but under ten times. The CDR3 region is CASSPVGGSSYEQYF. The DNA of the CDR3 is TGTGCCAGCAGCCCCGTTGGGGGTAGCTCCTACGAGCAGTACTTC. The chain combines TRBV5-4 with TRBJ2-7, with D perhaps being TRBD1 or TRBD2 (5 bases each). V was shortened by 4 bases and J by 0 bases, with 14 bases between the two germline ends. The germline gives CDR1 SGHNT, CDR2 YYREEE (reference sequence). The CDR3 runs to 15 residues.

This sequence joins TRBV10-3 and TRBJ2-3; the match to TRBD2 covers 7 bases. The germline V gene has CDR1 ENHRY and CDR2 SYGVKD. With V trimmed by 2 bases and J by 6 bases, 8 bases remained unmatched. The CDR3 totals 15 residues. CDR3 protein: CAISEKAGLMDTQYF. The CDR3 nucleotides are TGTGCCATCAGTGAGAAAGCGGGATTAATGGATACGCAGTATTTT.

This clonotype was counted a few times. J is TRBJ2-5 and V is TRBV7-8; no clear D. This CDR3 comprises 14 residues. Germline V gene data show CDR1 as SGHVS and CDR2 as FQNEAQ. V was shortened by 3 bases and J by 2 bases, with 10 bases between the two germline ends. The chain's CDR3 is CASSFAVFQETQYF. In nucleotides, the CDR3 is TGTGCCAGCAGCTTCGCGGTTTTTCAAGAGACCCAGTACTTC.

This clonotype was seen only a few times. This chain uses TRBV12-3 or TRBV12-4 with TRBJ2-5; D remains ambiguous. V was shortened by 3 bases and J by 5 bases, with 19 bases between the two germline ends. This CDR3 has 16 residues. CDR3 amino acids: CASSFRSALPPETQYF. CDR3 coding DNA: TGTGCCAGCAGTTTTCGGTCGGCCCTTCCCCCGGAGACCCAGTACTTC.

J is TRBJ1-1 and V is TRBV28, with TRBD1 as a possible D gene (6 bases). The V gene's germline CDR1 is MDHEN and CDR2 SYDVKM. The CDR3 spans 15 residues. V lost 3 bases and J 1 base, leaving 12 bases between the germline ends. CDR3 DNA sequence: TGTGCCAGCAGTTTTCATGGGGGGCGGAACACTGAAGCTTTCTTT. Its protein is CASSFHGGRNTEAFF.

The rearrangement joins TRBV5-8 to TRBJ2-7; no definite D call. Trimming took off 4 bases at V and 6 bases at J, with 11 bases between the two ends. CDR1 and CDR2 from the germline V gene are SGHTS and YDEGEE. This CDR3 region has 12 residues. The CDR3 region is CASSLGSTEQYF. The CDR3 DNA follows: TGTGCCAGCAGCCTGGGGTCTACCGAGCAGTACTTC.

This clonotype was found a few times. The CDR3 DNA is TGTGCTCACACGGTGGAGGGCAGACTTCAGCCCCAGCATTTT. Its translation: CAHTVEGRLQPQHF. The chain links TRBV12-3 or TRBV12-4 to TRBJ1-5; D is undetermined. This CDR3 region has 14 residues.